One and the same sample provided the 17 T cell receptor beta chains below, sequenced in a study of T cell changes during pregnancy in multiple sclerosis. Assay: immunoSEQ multiplex PCR; the TCRdb copy retains only in-frame clones and omits some. The sample yields 50,000 to 65,000 clones, 88% seen once. This material consisted of peripheral blood, taken in the first trimester of pregnancy. All receptors come from a female donor with multiple sclerosis, enrolled in a pregnancy study.

This chain connects TRBV28 to TRBJ2-5; D may be TRBD2 (5 bases). V lost 3 bases, J lost 2 bases, and 10 bases lay in between. The CDR3 is made up of 14 amino acids. In germline, CDR1 is MDHEN, CDR2 SYDVKM. DNA of the CDR3: TGTGCCAGCAGTTTCTTCCGGGGACAAGAGACCCAGTACTTC. It codes for CASSFFRGQETQYF.

The gene calls are TRBV18 and TRBJ1-1; unclear D gene. V gave up 6 bases and J gave up 4 bases, with 15 bases separating them. This CDR3 is 14 amino acids long. Germline V gene lookup returns CDR1 KGHSH and CDR2 LQKENI. CDR3 sequence (DNA): TGTGCCAGCTCCCCTTTTGGCGGGAGCACTGAAGCTTTCTTT. Its translation is CASSPFGGSTEAFF.

This chain joins TRBV5-6 and TRBJ2-1; 10 nucleotides agree with TRBD2. This CDR3 has 15 amino acids. From germline, CDR1 is SGHDT and CDR2 YYEEEE. The V gene end was trimmed by 7 bases and the J gene end by 6 bases; junction bases not matched to a gene: 10. For the CDR3, the DNA is TGTGCCAGCGTACGTCCGGGACTAGCGCCCAATGAGCAGTTCTTC. Translation: CASVRPGLAPNEQFF. Supplemented by reference TRBV5-6 and TRBJ2-1, the full variable domain reads DAGVTQSPTHLIKTRGQQVTLRCSPKSGHDTVSWYQQALGQGPQFIFQYYEEEERQRGNFPDRFSGHQFPNYSSELNVNALLLGDSALYLCASVRPGLAPNEQFFGPGTRLTVL.

The chain has TRBV19 and TRBJ1-2; D perhaps matches TRBD1 (5 bases). The CDR3 covers 15 residues. Germline values: CDR1 LNHDA, CDR2 SQIVND (reference sequence). V lost 1 base to trimming and J lost 5 bases, with 14 bases between them. CDR3 in amino acids: CASSIAGGIGYGYTF. CDR3 in DNA: TGTGCCAGTAGTATAGCCGGGGGGATCGGGTATGGCTACACCTTC.

The CDR3 nucleotides are TGTGCCAGCAGCGTAGCGGGACTAGCGGGAGGGCCGCAGTTCTTC. Residues: CASSVAGLAGGPQFF. The gene calls are TRBV9 and TRBJ2-1; 16 nucleotides agree with TRBD2. The CDR3 is made up of 15 amino acids. CDR1 is SGDLS and CDR2 is YYNGEE in the germline V gene. V was pared by 0 bases and J by 12 bases, with 3 bases of the junction left unmatched. The entire variable domain, with the rest obtained from reference TRBV9 and TRBJ2-1, is as follows: DSGVTQTPKHLITATGQRVTLRCSPRSGDLSVYWYQQSLDQGLQFLIQYYNGEERAKGNILERFSAQQFPDLHSELNLSSLELGDSALYFCASSVAGLAGGPQFFGPGTRLTVL.

The J gene is TRBJ1-4, the V gene TRBV23-1; a possible D gene is TRBD1 (5 bases). TRBV23-1 is an ORF, with its function uncertain. The CDR3 consists of 16 residues. The V and J ends lost 0 bases and 4 bases respectively, with 12 bases between them. The DNA of the CDR3 is TGCGCCAGCAGTCAATCTGGGGCGGGGGATAATGAAAAACTGTTTTTT. Translation: CASSQSGAGDNEKLFF.

This rearrangement joins TRBV28 to TRBJ1-1; 8 bases fit TRBD1. This CDR3 has 14 amino acids. Germline V gene lookup returns CDR1 MDHEN and CDR2 SYDVKM. The trim removed 3 bases at V and 6 bases at J, leaving 6 bases unmatched. CDR3 sequence: CASSLHRGLSEAFF. CDR3 bases: TGTGCCAGCAGTTTGCACAGGGGGTTGTCTGAAGCTTTCTTT.

The chain uses TRBV5-6 and TRBJ1-5; D is uncertain. V was shortened by 3 bases and J by 3 bases, with 7 bases between the two germline ends. The CDR3 runs to 13 residues. CDR1 is SGHDT, CDR2 YYEEEE, per germline. As DNA, the CDR3 is TGTGCCAGCAGCTCCTACTTCAATCAGCCCCAGCATTTT. Protein: CASSSYFNQPQHF.

This chain links TRBV5-1 with TRBJ1-2; TRBD1 matches at 8 bases. There are 13 residues in the CDR3. V was pared by 4 bases and J by 11 bases, with 10 bases of the junction left unmatched. Germline V lookup: CDR1 SGHRS, CDR2 YFSETQ. CDR3 nucleotides: TGCGCCAGCAGCGGTCGGACAGGGCTGGGGTACACCTTC. This encodes CASSGRTGLGYTF.

As for this clone: One junction end disagrees with the germline gene, perhaps due to a read error. This rearrangement joins TRBV10-3 to TRBJ1-4; 7 bases fit TRBD1. This CDR3 has 13 residues. Germline V gene sequence: CDR1 ENHRY, CDR2 SYGVKD. CDR3 DNA sequence: TGTGCCATCAGTGAGTCAATAGGGGGCGACCCGGATTTT. Translation gives CAISESIGGDPDF.

This chain uses TRBV7-2 with TRBJ2-5, with D possibly matching TRBD2 (6 bases). V was clipped by 4 bases and J by 2 bases, with 11 bases between them. The CDR3 length is 14 residues. CDR1 is SGHTA and CDR2 is FQGNSA in the germline V gene. In DNA, the CDR3 is TGTGCCAGCAGCTCAGGACTAATTCAAGAGACCCAGTACTTC. This sequence encodes CASSSGLIQETQYF.

In regard to this clone: A read error may produce the germline difference seen at one junction end. This chain links TRBV7-7 with TRBJ2-1, with 14 bases lining up with TRBD2. Germline V gene data show CDR1 as SSHAT and CDR2 as FNYEAQ (reference sequence). CDR3 length: 15 residues. In nucleotides, the CDR3 is TGTGCTAGCAGCCAAGGACTAGCGGGAGGTGATGAGCAGTTCTTC. Its protein product is CASSQGLAGGDEQFF. The whole variable domain, filled in from reference TRBV7-7 and TRBJ2-1, reads GAGVSQSPRYKVTKRGQDVTLRCDPISSHATLYWYQQALGQGPEFLTYFNYEAQPDKSGLPSDRFSAERPEGSISTLTIQRTEQRDSAMYRCASSQGLAGGDEQFFGPGTRLTVL.

This chain links TRBV4-2 with TRBJ1-4; TRBD1 might be the D (6 bases). V was cut by 4 bases and J by 5 bases, with 20 bases left in between. The CDR3 loop spans 17 amino acids. The germline V gene encodes CDR1 LGHNA and CDR2 YNFKEQ. The DNA for the CDR3 is TGTGCCAGCAGCCCCACTGGGATTGGGGGCCCGAATGAAAAACTGTTTTTT. It yields the protein CASSPTGIGGPNEKLFF.

The rearrangement links TRBV19 to TRBJ2-7; weak D call: TRBD2 (5 bases). CDR3 size: 11 residues. CDR1 and CDR2 from the germline V gene are LNHDA and SQIVND (reference sequence). V lost 10 bases and J 6 bases, leaving 13 bases between the germline ends. DNA of the CDR3: TGTGCCACCATCTCGGCGGGCGAGCAGTACTTC. Its translation is CATISAGEQYF. Filled out from reference TRBV19 and TRBJ2-7, the complete variable domain reads DGGITQSPKYLFRKEGQNVTLSCEQNLNHDAMYWYRQDPGQGLRLIYYSQIVNDFQKGDIAEGYSVSREKKESFPLTVTSAQKNPTAFYLCATISAGEQYFGPGTRLTVT.

The V and J genes are TRBV7-8 and TRBJ2-3, with 9 positions matching TRBD2. V shed 1 base and J 4 bases; nucleotides not matched to a gene: 3. The CDR3 runs to 15 residues. Germline lookup yields CDR1 SGHVS and CDR2 FQNEAQ. This chain's CDR3 is CASSLEGLAPDTQYF. CDR3 sequence (DNA): TGTGCCAGCAGCTTAGAGGGACTAGCCCCAGATACGCAGTATTTT.

J is TRBJ2-5 and V is TRBV19; 9 bases are shared with TRBD2. This CDR3 has 12 amino acids. Germline V gene data show CDR1 as LNHDA and CDR2 as SQIVND (reference sequence). With 4 bases clipped from V and 7 bases from J, the junction kept 1 base outside the gene matches. CDR3 coding DNA: TGTGCCAGTAGTAGCGGGGGGGGGACCCAGTACTTC. This gives the protein CASSSGGGTQYF.

The rearrangement uses TRBV5-4 and TRBJ2-3, with 9 bases fitting TRBD2. The V segment lost 0 bases and the J segment 3 bases; nucleotides outside the gene matches: 5. CDR3 length: 16 residues. The germline V gene has CDR1 SGHNT and CDR2 YYREEE (reference sequence). The CDR3 loop reads CASSLAATSGTDTQYF. For the CDR3, the DNA is TGTGCCAGCAGCTTGGCGGCGACTAGCGGAACAGATACGCAGTATTTT. Filled out from reference TRBV5-4 and TRBJ2-3, the complete variable domain reads ETGVTQSPTHLIKTRGQQVTLRCSSQSGHNTVSWYQQALGQGPQFIFQYYREEENGRGNFPPRFSGLQFPNYSSELNVNALELDDSALYLCASSLAATSGTDTQYFGPGTRLTVL.